This is a list of T cell receptor beta chains from one sample in a study of CD4 T cells in relation to SARS-CoV-2 and coronaviruses. No antigen has been assigned to these receptors. Profiled with immunoSEQ multiplex PCR; TCRdb holds only in-frame clones, not every one. The sample lists about 30,000 clones, over 60% occurring once. Sequencing was performed on CD4+ T cells from PBMCs, cultured in vitro. Source of these receptors: a human donor in good health. Both conserved end residues are part of each CDR3. A D gene is named only where the DNA matches it firmly. Not all rows give a size; the values are once, few, many and, for expanded clones, a class.

D gene: -
J gene: TRBJ1-5
clone size: -
V gene: TRBV12-5
CDR3 protein: CAKISPTPDSNQPQHF
CDR3 DNA: TGTGCTAAAATTAGCCCCACGCCCGATAGCAATCAGCCCCAGCATTTT

D gene: TRBD1
J gene: TRBJ1-5
clone size: -
V gene: TRBV5-6
CDR3 protein: CASSPQGGWGEHF
CDR3 DNA: TGTGCCAGCAGCCCCCAAGGGGGCTGGGGGGAGCATTTT

D gene: -
J gene: TRBJ2-7
clone size: -
V gene: TRBV10-3
CDR3 protein: CAIRPAGQAYEQYF
CDR3 DNA: TGTGCCATCAGGCCAGCGGGACAGGCCTACGAGCAGTACTTC

D gene: -
J gene: TRBJ2-3
clone size: -
V gene: TRBV27
CDR3 protein: CASSRFLDTQYF
CDR3 DNA: TGTGCCAGCAGTCGGTTCCTGGATACGCAGTATTTT

D gene: -
J gene: TRBJ1-5
clone size: once
V gene: TRBV30
CDR3 protein: CAWSVVRNNQPQHF
CDR3 DNA: TGTGCCTGGAGTGTGGTAAGGAACAATCAGCCCCAGCATTTT

D gene: TRBD1
J gene: TRBJ2-7
clone size: -
V gene: TRBV6-5
CDR3 protein: CASRPGTGVSYEQYF
CDR3 DNA: TGTGCCAGCAGGCCCGGGACAGGGGTCTCCTACGAGCAGTACTTC

D gene: -
J gene: TRBJ2-1
clone size: -
V gene: TRBV18
CDR3 protein: CASSPPERTLYNEQFF
CDR3 DNA: TGTGCCAGCTCACCACCGGAGAGGACTCTCTACAATGAGCAGTTCTTC

D gene: -
J gene: TRBJ1-1
clone size: -
V gene: TRBV6-5
CDR3 protein: CASSYSISENTEAFF
CDR3 DNA: TGTGCCAGCAGTTACTCGATCTCCGAGAACACTGAAGCTTTCTTT

D gene: -
J gene: TRBJ2-3
clone size: -
V gene: TRBV7-8
CDR3 protein: CASSHSRAPRTDTQYF
CDR3 DNA: TGTGCCAGCAGCCACAGCAGGGCGCCACGCACAGATACGCAGTATTTT

D gene: -
J gene: TRBJ1-5
clone size: -
V gene: TRBV10-3
CDR3 protein: CAISEEENQPQHF
CDR3 DNA: TGTGCCATCAGTGAAGAGGAAAATCAGCCCCAGCATTTT

D gene: TRBD1
J gene: TRBJ1-2
clone size: -
V gene: TRBV12-3/TRBV12-4
CDR3 protein: CATTRTQGVYTF
CDR3 DNA: TGTGCCACCACGAGAACGCAGGGGGTTTACACCTTC

D gene: -
J gene: TRBJ1-2
clone size: -
V gene: TRBV7-2
CDR3 protein: CASSLGPWGDGYTF
CDR3 DNA: TGTGCCAGCAGCTTAGGGCCGTGGGGGGATGGCTACACCTTC

D gene: -
J gene: TRBJ1-1
clone size: -
V gene: TRBV5-1
CDR3 protein: CASSLTAQGSTMNTEAFF
CDR3 DNA: TGCGCCAGCAGCTTGACGGCTCAGGGGTCAACTATGAACACTGAAGCTTTCTTT

D gene: -
J gene: TRBJ2-3
clone size: few
V gene: TRBV20-1
CDR3 protein: CSASRPDTQYF
CDR3 DNA: TGCAGTGCTAGCCGGCCAGATACGCAGTATTTT

D gene: -
J gene: TRBJ1-3
clone size: -
V gene: TRBV7-2
CDR3 protein: CASSLETAGNTIYF
CDR3 DNA: TGTGCCAGCAGCTTAGAGACAGCTGGAAACACCATATATTTT

D gene: TRBD1
J gene: TRBJ1-2
clone size: -
V gene: TRBV7-3
CDR3 protein: CASSLSSRDRAGYTF
CDR3 DNA: TGTGCCAGCAGCTTAAGCAGCCGGGACAGGGCCGGCTACACCTTC

D gene: TRBD1
J gene: TRBJ1-1
clone size: -
V gene: TRBV19
CDR3 protein: CASTDRGRLLDTEAFF
CDR3 DNA: TGTGCCAGTACGGACAGGGGCCGATTATTGGACACTGAAGCTTTCTTT

D gene: TRBD2
J gene: TRBJ2-7
clone size: -
V gene: TRBV3-1/TRBV3-2
CDR3 protein: CASSPRTSGAGEQYF
CDR3 DNA: TGTGCCAGCAGCCCCCGGACTAGCGGGGCCGGTGAGCAGTACTTC

D gene: -
J gene: TRBJ2-3
clone size: -
V gene: TRBV3-1/TRBV3-2
CDR3 protein: CASSRDSAVSTDTQYF
CDR3 DNA: TGTGCCAGCAGCCGAGACTCCGCTGTGAGCACAGATACGCAGTATTTT

D gene: TRBD2
J gene: TRBJ2-1
clone size: few
V gene: TRBV7-6
CDR3 protein: CASSSKEAGDEILYEQFF
CDR3 DNA: TGTGCCAGCAGCTCAAAAGAGGCGGGAGATGAAATCCTCTATGAGCAGTTCTTC

D gene: TRBD2
J gene: TRBJ2-5
clone size: -
V gene: TRBV6-5
CDR3 protein: CASSTGGTPGETQYF
CDR3 DNA: TGTGCCAGCAGTACGGGGGGAACCCCTGGGGAGACCCAGTACTTC

D gene: TRBD2
J gene: TRBJ2-5
clone size: -
V gene: TRBV3-1/TRBV3-2
CDR3 protein: CASSPAGVETQYF
CDR3 DNA: TGTGCCAGCAGCCCAGCGGGGGTCGAGACCCAGTACTTC

D gene: TRBD1
J gene: TRBJ1-1
clone size: -
V gene: TRBV19
CDR3 protein: CASSRPGTGMGTEAFF
CDR3 DNA: TGTGCCAGTAGTCGTCCCGGGACAGGGATGGGCACTGAAGCTTTCTTT

D gene: TRBD1
J gene: TRBJ1-1
clone size: -
V gene: TRBV12-3/TRBV12-4
CDR3 protein: CASSLADRVRAFF
CDR3 DNA: TGTGCCAGCAGTTTGGCGGACAGGGTTCGAGCTTTCTTT

D gene: TRBD1
J gene: TRBJ2-7
clone size: few
V gene: TRBV5-4
CDR3 protein: CASSRLGTGAYEQYF
CDR3 DNA: TGTGCCAGCAGCCGACTAGGGACAGGGGCCTACGAGCAGTACTTC

D gene: -
J gene: TRBJ1-6
clone size: -
V gene: TRBV7-9
CDR3 protein: CAILDSESPLHF
CDR3 DNA: TGTGCCATATTGGACAGCGAATCACCCCTCCACTTT

D gene: TRBD2
J gene: TRBJ2-3
clone size: once
V gene: TRBV7-3
CDR3 protein: CASSLGGTSGRTDTQYF
CDR3 DNA: TGTGCCAGCAGCTTAGGGGGGACTAGCGGGAGAACAGATACGCAGTATTTT

D gene: -
J gene: TRBJ1-5
clone size: -
V gene: TRBV27
CDR3 protein: CASSMDSYQPQHF
CDR3 DNA: TGTGCCAGCAGTATGGACAGTTATCAGCCCCAGCATTTT

D gene: TRBD2
J gene: TRBJ2-1
clone size: -
V gene: TRBV7-8
CDR3 protein: CASSLSGTRSYNEQFF
CDR3 DNA: TGTGCCAGCAGCTTATCCGGGACTAGATCCTACAATGAGCAGTTCTTC

D gene: TRBD2
J gene: TRBJ2-1
clone size: -
V gene: TRBV6-2/TRBV6-3
CDR3 protein: CASSLADGASYNEQFF
CDR3 DNA: TGTGCCAGCAGCCTAGCGGACGGGGCCTCCTACAATGAGCAGTTCTTC

D gene: TRBD1
J gene: TRBJ2-4
clone size: -
V gene: TRBV7-2
CDR3 protein: CASSLGKGQGQNIQYF
CDR3 DNA: TGTGCCAGCAGCTTAGGAAAGGGACAGGGACAAAACATTCAGTACTTC

D gene: -
J gene: TRBJ1-2
clone size: -
V gene: TRBV6-5
CDR3 protein: CASRSHNPSSDGYTF
CDR3 DNA: TGTGCCAGCAGATCCCACAATCCCTCCTCCGATGGCTACACCTTC